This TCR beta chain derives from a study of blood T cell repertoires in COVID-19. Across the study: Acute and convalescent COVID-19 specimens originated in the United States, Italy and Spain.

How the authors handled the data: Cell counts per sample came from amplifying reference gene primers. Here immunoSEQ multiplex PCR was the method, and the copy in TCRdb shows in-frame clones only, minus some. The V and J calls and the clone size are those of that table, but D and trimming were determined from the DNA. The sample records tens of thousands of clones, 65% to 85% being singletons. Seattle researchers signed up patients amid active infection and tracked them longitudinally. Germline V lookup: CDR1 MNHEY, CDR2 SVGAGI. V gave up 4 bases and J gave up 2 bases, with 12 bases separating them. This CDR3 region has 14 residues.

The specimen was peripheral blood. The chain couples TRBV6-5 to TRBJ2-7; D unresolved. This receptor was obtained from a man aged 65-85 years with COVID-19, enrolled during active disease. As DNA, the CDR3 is TGTGCCAGCAGTTCTCACCTGGCCACCTACGAGCAGTACTTC. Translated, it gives CASSSHLATYEQYF.